This TCR beta chain was found in a study of T cells after yellow fever vaccination. Germline V gene data show CDR1 as SGHTA and CDR2 as FQGNSA. V gave up 3 bases and J gave up 1 base, with 10 bases separating them. The CDR3 length is 15 residues. TCRdb re-called the 5' RACE reads through MiXCR, storing one row per CDR3 protein. The sample has 450,000 to 550,000 distinct CDR3 sequences; roughly 21% are singletons. The rearrangement joins TRBV7-2 to TRBJ2-4, with D perhaps TRBD1 (5 bases). The sequence was collected from a young man who received the YFV17D yellow fever vaccine. Sequenced here: PBMCs, sampled 15 days after the yellow fever booster vaccination. CDR3: CASSFGALAKNIQYF. In DNA, the CDR3 is TGTGCCAGCAGCTTTGGGGCATTGGCCAAAAACATTCAGTACTTC.